This T cell receptor beta chain was sequenced in a study of control samples from healthy donors and cancer patients. V lost 4 bases to trimming and J lost 1 base, with 5 bases between them. This CDR3 contains 13 residues. The V gene's germline CDR1 is SNHLY and CDR2 FYNNEI. The protocol was immunoSEQ multiplex PCR, while the TCRdb copy is restricted to in-frame clones and leaves out a portion. The table includes around 64,000 clones, roughly 90% detected once. The chain uses TRBV2 and TRBJ1-5; no clear D. The sequenced sample consisted of PBMCs. This clonotype was obtained from a man aged 55 to 70 with colorectal cancer. CDR3 protein: CASSVRSNQPQHF. In nucleotides, the CDR3 is TGTGCCAGCAGTGTTAGGAGCAATCAGCCCCAGCATTTT.